This T cell receptor beta chain originates from a study of cytomegalovirus exposure and HLA in healthy donors. Trimming removed 4 bases from V and 1 base from J; junction bases left unmatched: 6. This CDR3 is built from 15 residues. Germline V CDR1 and CDR2: SGDLS, YYNGEE. Study-level points and caveats: There were several of the most significant clusters that appeared linked to common viral pathogens in a later analysis. What TCR beta sequences reportedly achieved was accurate prediction of HLA-A and HLA-B alleles in most subjects. Per a later analysis, 15,000 to 20,000 TCR beta sequences showed association with HLA alleles at 0.05 false discovery rate.

With regard to this clone: Its cognate antigen is unknown.

The PCR had 60 Vbeta and 13 Jbeta primers. TCRdb keeps only in-frame clones here, not all; method: immunoSEQ multiplex PCR. The sample includes tens of thousands of clones, about 66% seen only once; the top ten take 20% to 25%. V gene TRBV9 combines with J gene TRBJ2-3, with 7 bases that match TRBD2. The receptor's source is a woman in her forties or fifties in good health and CMV-seropositive. Sequencing was carried out using PBMCs. CDR3 bases: TGTGCCAGCAGCCCGAAAGCGGGGCGCACAGATACGCAGTATTTT. Encoded protein: CASSPKAGRTDTQYF.